This T cell receptor (beta chain) was sequenced for a study of identical twins. The CDR3 contains 18 residues. The ends were cut back, 4 bases at V and 5 bases at J, with 27 bases in the middle. CDR1 and CDR2 from the germline V gene are SGDLS and YYNGEE. This clonotype has ten or more counts. The antigen is unknown. A template switching step contributed a universal primer site, while unique molecular identifiers were present in the cDNA. TCRdb called the 5' RACE reads again in MiXCR, with one record for every CDR3 protein. The sample yields around 670,000 distinct CDR3 sequences, over 5% seen once. Study conclusions and caveats: Models predicted too little out-of-frame TCR alpha sharing in monozygotic twins. Where beta out-of-frame sequences were concerned, excess twin sharing was weaker. With abundant cord blood beta clonotypes, insertions were fewer; memory repertoires showed no such pattern.

The receptor comes from a man in his late teens or twenties in good health. The sequenced sample consisted of naive T cells sorted from blood. The rearrangement links TRBV9 to TRBJ2-5, with D perhaps given as TRBD1 or TRBD2 (6 bases each). The CDR3 DNA follows: TGTGCCAGCAGCCCTCTAGGTGCGGGGATGGGCCAGGGGGAGACCCAGTACTTC. Translated, it gives CASSPLGAGMGQGETQYF.